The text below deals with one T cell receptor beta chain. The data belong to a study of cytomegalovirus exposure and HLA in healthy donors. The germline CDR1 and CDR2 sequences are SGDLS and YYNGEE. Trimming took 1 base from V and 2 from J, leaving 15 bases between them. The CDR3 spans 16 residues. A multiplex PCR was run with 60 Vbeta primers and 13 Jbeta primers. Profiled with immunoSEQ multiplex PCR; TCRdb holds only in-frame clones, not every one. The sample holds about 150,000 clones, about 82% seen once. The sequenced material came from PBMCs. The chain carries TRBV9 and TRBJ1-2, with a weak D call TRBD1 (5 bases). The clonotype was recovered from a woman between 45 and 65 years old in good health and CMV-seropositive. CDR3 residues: CASSVHWGSKNYGYTF. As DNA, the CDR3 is TGTGCCAGCAGCGTACACTGGGGCAGCAAAAACTATGGCTACACCTTC.